Listed below are T cell receptor beta chains from one sample, sequenced in a study of blood T cell repertoires in COVID-19. Clones were read by immunoSEQ multiplex PCR, and TCRdb kept only the in-frame ones, dropping some. The table includes around 210,000 clones, 80% to 90% detected once. Specimen: peripheral blood. The receptors stem from a man between 18 and 35 years old with active or convalescent COVID-19. Each CDR3 is given with its conserved first and last residue. The size of a clone is reported for some rows only, either as once, few or many, or as a class for expanded clones.

v_call,clone_size,j_call,cdr3_aa
TRBV5-4,-,TRBJ2-3,CASSPPGDTQYF
TRBV10-2,-,TRBJ2-2,CASGLPGWDTGELFF
TRBV9,-,TRBJ2-1,CASSPGTSGNNEQFF
TRBV19,once,TRBJ2-6,CASRGQGTRSGANVLTF
TRBV30,-,TRBJ2-1,CAWSVPAGAYNEQFF
TRBV5-1,-,TRBJ2-7,CASSETPRGEQYF
TRBV5-4,-,TRBJ2-5,CASSLGFSGTAIQETQYF
TRBV30,-,TRBJ1-4,CAAPGQGKGEKLFF
TRBV5-1,-,TRBJ1-2,CASSLLVGATDGYTF
TRBV5-1,few,TRBJ1-5,CASSPGTADQPQHF
TRBV18,-,TRBJ1-2,CASSHPGQGAKGYTF
TRBV7-9,-,TRBJ2-7,CASSLSGTYEQYF
TRBV7-9,-,TRBJ2-1,CASSPSLRGAHNEQFF
TRBV29-1,-,TRBJ1-5,CSVKIGSVGNQPQHF
TRBV28,-,TRBJ2-7,CASRVAGEFYEQYF
TRBV15,-,TRBJ2-5,CATSRDRGTYPKETQYF
TRBV29-1,-,TRBJ2-7,CSGSTGDYEQYF
TRBV4-1,-,TRBJ2-5,CASSQGTGGPRETQYF
TRBV6-6,-,TRBJ1-2,CASKGEFQNYGYTF
TRBV9,-,TRBJ2-5,CASSVDTQETQYF
TRBV6-5,once,TRBJ2-7,CAAQTSGSHEQYF
TRBV11-1,once,TRBJ2-3,CASSFFSSTDTQYF
TRBV5-1,-,TRBJ2-2,CASSSQGAGGELFF
TRBV28,-,TRBJ1-1,CASESPDEAFF
TRBV2,-,TRBJ2-4,CASSTPPVSSENNLAKNIQYF
TRBV5-4,-,TRBJ2-2,CASSRQGNIGELFF
TRBV7-8,-,TRBJ2-2,CASSVTRDRPNTGELFF
TRBV5-6,-,TRBJ1-3,CASSLDQAGNTIYF
TRBV7-2,-,TRBJ2-2,CASSLDGNSGELFF
TRBV10-3,-,TRBJ1-5,CAISPRLGTGDKAQHF
TRBV18,-,TRBJ1-6,CASSPHQARDSPLHF
TRBV24-1,-,TRBJ2-2,CATSKNSGNTGELFF
TRBV12-3/TRBV12-4,-,TRBJ1-6,CASSLRGGSPLHF
TRBV10-3,-,TRBJ1-1,CAISRGQDTEAFF
TRBV27,-,TRBJ2-3,CASSPGYDSPDTQYF
TRBV7-2,-,TRBJ2-7,CASRLWGTGWNEQYF
TRBV6-5,-,TRBJ1-4,CASTKGGANEKLFF
TRBV6-5,-,TRBJ2-1,CASSSSGHHNEQFF
TRBV10-2,few,TRBJ1-5,CASSVGGSSNQPQHF
TRBV25-1,-,TRBJ1-1,CASSESGSTEAFF
TRBV4-3,once,TRBJ1-1,CASSQDYQGDTLGYTEAFF
TRBV18,few,TRBJ1-2,CASSPLEAGGDGYTF
TRBV7-2,-,TRBJ2-3,CASSLGDWREDTQYF
TRBV6-5,-,TRBJ1-4,CASFFNEKLFF
TRBV18,-,TRBJ2-7,CASSPGGPEQYF
TRBV27,-,TRBJ2-7,CASSHGRSSYEQYF
TRBV29-1,-,TRBJ1-2,CSVELDRGDGYTF
TRBV9,once,TRBJ1-2,CASSVSPTAYGYTF
TRBV11-1,-,TRBJ1-2,CASSLDPRYPYGYTF
TRBV19,-,TRBJ1-2,CASSILMVQSGYTF
TRBV5-4,-,TRBJ2-2,CASSFAGGLPGELFF
TRBV28,-,TRBJ2-7,CASSPPHGSAYEQYF
TRBV3-1/TRBV3-2,-,TRBJ2-7,CASSQEWLAGQQYF